Below are 4 T cell receptor beta chains sequenced from a single sample in a study of T cell responses to AZD1222 COVID-19 vaccine. Libraries were prepared by immunoSEQ multiplex PCR; TCRdb keeps only in-frame clonotypes and omits some of them. The data show roughly 54,000 clones, around 90% seen once. The sample here was peripheral blood, taken 28 days after the second AZD1222 dose. These receptors all come from an adult who received the AZD1222 COVID-19 vaccine.

The gene calls are TRBV5-6 and TRBJ1-5, with no clear D. The V and J ends lost 2 bases and 1 base respectively, with 10 bases between them. This CDR3 comprises 15 residues. Germline CDR1 reads SGHDT; CDR2 reads YYEEEE. CDR3: CASSFFGSSNQPQHF. CDR3 bases: TGTGCCAGCAGCTTCTTCGGCAGCAGCAATCAGCCCCAGCATTTT.

This clone has just one count. In nucleotides, the CDR3 is TGCGCCAGCAGCTTGACCATAGCGGGATCTAGCACAGATACGCAGTATTTT. It specifies CASSLTIAGSSTDTQYF. The V gene is TRBV5-1, the J gene TRBJ2-3; TRBD2 agrees at 8 bases. Germline CDR1 reads SGHRS; CDR2 reads YFSETQ. Trimming took 1 base from V and 0 from J; bases not matched to a gene: 7. This CDR3 contains 17 residues.

The rearrangement uses TRBV12-3 or TRBV12-4 and TRBJ1-1; no clear D. The V end was cut by 3 bases, the J end by 4 bases, with 9 bases between. The CDR3 sequence is 13 residues long. CDR3 coding DNA: TGTGCCAGCAGTTTTGAGGTGGGCACTGAAGCTTTCTTT. Residues: CASSFEVGTEAFF.

The J gene is TRBJ1-2, the V gene TRBV3-1 (or the pseudogene TRBV3-2); D is unresolved. V shed 1 base and J shed 5 bases, with 17 bases lying between them. Germline assignment: CDR1 LGHDT and CDR2 YNNKEL (reference sequence). The CDR3 extends over 16 amino acids. The CDR3 region has the DNA TGTGCCAGCAGCCAAGGCCCTCCCGATCGAAATTATGGCTACACCTTC. Residues: CASSQGPPDRNYGYTF.